Shown below are 11 T cell receptor beta chains from a single sample sequenced in a study of T cells in Graves' hyperthyroidism and ophthalmopathy. RNA transcripts gave rise to amplified TCR beta CDR3 regions. HTBI primers drove first-round RT-PCR of the TCR CDR3. TCRdb called the multiplex PCR reads again in MiXCR, with one record for every CDR3 protein. The table shows approximately 610,000 distinct CDR3 sequences, with roughly 17% occurring only once. The sample was blood. These TCRs come from a young woman with Graves' hyperthyroidism.

The rearrangement links TRBV6-5 to TRBJ2-5; possible D gene TRBD2, 6 bases. There are 15 residues in the CDR3. Germline lookup yields CDR1 MNHEY and CDR2 SVGAGI. The V and J ends lost 3 bases and 1 base respectively, with 12 bases between them. Here the CDR3 reads CASSYTGGSQETQYF. CDR3 nucleotides: TGTGCCAGCAGTTATACCGGGGGTTCCCAAGAGACCCAGTACTTC.

This clonotype has just a few counts. V and J are TRBV11-3 and TRBJ1-6; TRBD1 is a possible D gene (6 bases). The CDR3 totals 15 residues. Deletions cut 5 bases from V and 8 bases from J, with 16 bases between. Looked up from germline, CDR1 is SGHNT and CDR2 is YENEEA. The CDR3 bases are TGTGCCAGCAGCCCTCTCCGGGACACAGATTCACCCCTCCACTTT. This translates into CASSPLRDTDSPLHF.

There are a few counts of this clonotype. The rearrangement joins TRBV20-1 to TRBJ1-5, with a weak D call TRBD1 (5 bases). The germline V gene encodes CDR1 DFQATT and CDR2 SNEGSKA (reference sequence). V was pared by 0 bases and J by 7 bases, with 7 bases between. The CDR3 is 12 amino acids. This chain's CDR3 is CSAREGAQPQHF. CDR3 DNA sequence: TGCAGTGCTAGAGAAGGGGCCCAGCCCCAGCATTTT.

This clonotype was picked up many times. V and J are TRBV5-1 and TRBJ1-1, with D perhaps TRBD1 (5 bases). The V end lost 2 bases, the J end lost 3 bases, and 14 bases lay between the germline ends. The germline gives CDR1 SGHRS, CDR2 YFSETQ. The CDR3 has 15 amino acids. CDR3 nucleotides: TGCGCCAGCAGCTTCCGGGACGGGAAGGACACTGAAGCTTTCTTT. This gives the protein CASSFRDGKDTEAFF.

The V gene is TRBV29-1, the J gene TRBJ2-3, with D unclear. V lost 3 bases and J lost 6, with 7 bases in between. The germline V gene has CDR1 SQVTM and CDR2 ANQGSEA. This CDR3 has 11 residues. The CDR3 DNA follows: TGCAGCGTTGACGGGCGGGATACGCAGTATTTT. It codes for CSVDGRDTQYF.

This clonotype was found a few times. The V gene is TRBV27, the J gene TRBJ2-1, with 9 bases identical to TRBD2. Germline V gene lookup returns CDR1 MNHEY and CDR2 SMNVEV (reference sequence). The CDR3 totals 16 residues. Trimming took 4 bases from V and 2 from J; bases not matched to a gene: 6. The CDR3 DNA follows: TGTGCCAGCAGTTCCCCTAGCGGGGTAACCTACAATGAGCAGTTCTTC. This gives the protein CASSSPSGVTYNEQFF.

This clonotype was seen many times. The chain employs TRBV5-1 and TRBJ2-7; D remains unclear. Trimming took off 1 base at V and 4 bases at J, with 9 bases between the two ends. From germline, CDR1 is SGHRS and CDR2 YFSETQ. The CDR3 runs to 13 residues. In DNA, the CDR3 is TGCGCCAGCAGCTTGACAGCCGGATACGAGCAGTACTTC. Translating gives CASSLTAGYEQYF.

This chain uses TRBV20-1 with TRBJ1-3, with D uncertain. The CDR3 consists of 13 residues. V was clipped by 1 base and J by 2 bases, with 6 bases between them. In germline, CDR1 is DFQATT, CDR2 SNEGSKA (reference sequence). CDR3 nucleotides: TGCAGTGCTAGAGCCAAGACTGGAAACACCATATATTTT. Encoded protein: CSARAKTGNTIYF.

A note on this clonotype: A much larger clonotype is one base distant, so this may be a read error. The chain combines TRBV20-1 with TRBJ2-5; possible D gene TRBD1, 6 bases. Germline values: CDR1 DFQATT, CDR2 SNEGSKA (reference sequence). CDR3 length: 14 amino acids. In DNA, the CDR3 is TGCAGTGCTAGGTTCTACAGGGCGAAAGAGGCCCAGTACTTC. This codes for CSARFYRAKEAQYF.

This clonotype was observed many times. The rearrangement links TRBV3-1 to TRBJ1-1; D gene uncertain. V was pared by 4 bases and J by 3 bases, with 6 bases between. The CDR3 extends over 12 amino acids. Per germline, CDR1 LGHDT and CDR2 YNNKEL (reference sequence). In nucleotides, the CDR3 is TGTGCCAGCAGCCGCGAGTACACTGAAGCTTTCTTT. Its translation is CASSREYTEAFF.

This clonotype showed up just a few times. The CDR3 DNA reads TGCAGTGCTAGAGGGGGACTAGCGGGTTACAATGAGCAGTTCTTC. Amino acid sequence: CSARGGLAGYNEQFF. This chain joins TRBV20-1 and TRBJ2-1, with 12 bases fitting TRBD2. The CDR3 has 15 residues. Per germline, CDR1 DFQATT and CDR2 SNEGSKA (reference sequence). Unmatched junction bases numbered 2, after V lost 1 base and J lost 4 bases.